This T cell receptor (beta chain) came from a study of beta chain features in type 1 diabetes. Regarding the study as a whole: Type 1 diabetes patients showed a moderate but significant shortening of TCRB CDR3s in all four CD4+ subsets.

Concerning this clone: The antigen is unknown.

The study reverse transcribed the entire isolated RNA, so it sequenced expressed TCRB transcripts. Clones were sequenced by immunoSEQ multiplex PCR, and TCRdb holds only the in-frame ones, with some missing. The sample comprises roughly 340,000 clones, around an eighth of which are singletons, and 0.0095% to 0.012% rests with the top ten. V was pared by 6 bases and J by 3 bases, with 8 bases of the junction left unmatched. The CDR3 sequence is 13 residues long. Germline-derived CDR1 and CDR2 are SQVTM and ANQGSEA. Sequenced input: naive CD4+ T cells from blood. The gene calls are TRBV29-1 and TRBJ2-7; 7 nucleotides align to TRBD1. This receptor was taken from a young woman with type 1 diabetes. Written as DNA, the CDR3 is TGCAGCGTAAAGGGACAGCACAGCTACGAGCAGTACTTC. As protein: CSVKGQHSYEQYF.